The 21 T cell receptor beta chains given below trace back to one sample, sequenced in a study of B cell selection in AIRE deficiency. Here immunoSEQ multiplex PCR was the method, and the copy in TCRdb shows in-frame clones only, minus some. The table lists roughly 24,000 clones, roughly 90% of them singletons. Regulatory T cells were sorted as CD4+CD25hiCD127low/negative. Sequencing used CD4+CD25+ Tregs sorted from PBMCs. The receptors here all came from a human donor in good health.

The genes are TRBV25-1 and TRBJ2-3; D gene uncertain. Trimming cost V 3 bases and J 4 bases, with 11 bases left between them. This CDR3 comprises 14 residues. CDR1 is MGHDK, CDR2 SYGVNS, per germline. The CDR3 protein is CASSDMAPADTQYF. In DNA, the CDR3 is TGTGCCAGCAGTGATATGGCACCAGCAGATACGCAGTATTTT.

The chain carries TRBV7-3 and TRBJ1-1; 7 bases fit TRBD1. With V trimmed by 8 bases and J by 2 bases, 8 bases remained unmatched. The CDR3 extends over 14 amino acids. The germline V gene encodes CDR1 SGHTA and CDR2 FQGTGA. The CDR3 bases are TGTGCCAGCGGCCTCGGGACAGCAAACACTGAAGCTTTCTTT. It translates to CASGLGTANTEAFF.

There are a few counts of this clone. The chain couples TRBV5-3 to TRBJ2-7; 7 positions match TRBD1. TRBV5-3 qualifies as an ORF whose function is uncertain. CDR3 length: 17 residues. The ends lost 0 bases at V and 1 base at J; junction bases unmatched: 10. CDR3 loop: CARSLVETGIDSYEQYF. The CDR3 DNA is TGTGCCAGAAGCTTGGTGGAGACAGGGATTGATTCCTACGAGCAGTACTTC.

V gene TRBV29-1 combines with J gene TRBJ2-3; TRBD2 aligns across 9 bases. J was trimmed by 3 bases and V by 4 bases; bases with no gene match: 8. This CDR3 spans 15 amino acids. Germline CDR1 and CDR2: SQVTM and ANQGSEA. The CDR3 loop is CSVARGSGGTDTQYF. CDR3 nucleotide sequence: TGCAGCGTTGCTCGGGGGAGCGGGGGGACAGATACGCAGTATTTT.

The chain uses TRBV4-3 and TRBJ2-1, with 8 nucleotides matching TRBD2. Germline-derived CDR1 and CDR2 are LGHNA and YSLEER. The CDR3 loop spans 17 amino acids. J lost 3 bases, V lost 0 bases, and 7 bases had no gene match. The chain's CDR3 is CASSQDAAGGFYNEQFF. The CDR3 DNA reads as TGCGCCAGCAGCCAAGATGCGGCGGGGGGCTTCTACAATGAGCAGTTCTTC.

This clone was seen once. The chain recombines TRBV7-2 with TRBJ2-7; 11 nucleotides match TRBD1. The CDR3 contains 15 residues. V was clipped by 3 bases and J by 3 bases; unmatched bases: 4. CDR1 and CDR2 from the germline V gene are SGHTA and FQGNSA. CDR3 sequence: CASSFGGTGGYEQYF. The CDR3 bases are TGTGCCAGCAGCTTCGGCGGGACAGGGGGCTACGAGCAGTACTTC. The full variable domain, rest sourced from reference TRBV7-2 and TRBJ2-7, is GAGVSQSPSNKVTEKGKDVELRCDPISGHTALYWYRQSLGQGLEFLIYFQGNSAPDKSGLPSDRFSAERTGGSVSTLTIQRTQQEDSAVYLCASSFGGTGGYEQYFGPGTRLTVT.

The rearrangement joins TRBV7-9 to TRBJ1-1; 7 bases fit TRBD1. CDR1 is SEHNR and CDR2 is FQNEAQ in the germline V gene (reference sequence). The CDR3 is 13 residues long. V lost 9 bases to trimming and J lost 0 bases; unmatched junction nucleotides: 4. CDR3 bases: TGTGCCAGTAGGGGGCCTATGAACACTGAAGCTTTCTTT. Encoded protein: CASRGPMNTEAFF.

This chain links TRBV7-9 with TRBJ1-6, with D perhaps matching TRBD1 (6 bases). Germline CDR1 reads SEHNR; CDR2 reads FQNEAQ (reference sequence). V shed 6 bases and J shed 10 bases, with 16 bases lying between them. CDR3 length: 14 amino acids. The CDR3 protein is CASRQGGLGSPLHF. The CDR3 DNA follows: TGTGCCAGCAGACAGGGCGGGTTGGGATCACCCCTCCACTTT.

The chain is built from TRBV2 and TRBJ2-7; D ambiguous. CDR1 SNHLY and CDR2 FYNNEI come from the germline V gene. This CDR3 is 12 amino acids long. Trimming pared 7 bases from V and 5 bases from J, leaving 12 bases between. The CDR3 is CASTPGWDEQYF. For the CDR3, the DNA is TGTGCCAGCACCCCTGGCTGGGACGAGCAGTACTTC.

The chain has TRBV10-3 and TRBJ2-5; no clear D gene. V dropped 4 bases and J dropped 3 bases, with 9 bases sitting between them. The CDR3 consists of 13 residues. CDR1 is ENHRY and CDR2 is SYGVKD in the germline V gene. CDR3 coding DNA: TGTGCCATCAGTGTGCAGATGGAAGAGACCCAGTACTTC. Amino acids: CAISVQMEETQYF.

This sequence joins TRBV7-6 and TRBJ1-3; TRBD1 is a possible D gene (5 bases). CDR1 and CDR2 (germline): SGHVS, FNYEAQ. V shed 3 bases and J shed 0 bases, with 9 bases lying between them. The CDR3 is 15 amino acids. CDR3 nucleotides: TGTGCCAGCAGCTTTTCAGGGTCCTCTGGAAACACCATATATTTT. It yields the protein CASSFSGSSGNTIYF.

CDR3 sequence (DNA): TGTGCCAGCAGTGGGTATGGCCCGGGACATTCAAAGGTCAGCAATCAGCCCCAGCATTTT. It is translated as CASSGYGPGHSKVSNQPQHF. This sequence joins TRBV6-1 and TRBJ1-5; possibly TRBD1 for D (6 bases). CDR3 length: 20 residues. V shed 4 bases and J shed 1 base, with 26 bases lying between them. Germline V gives CDR1 MNHNS, CDR2 SASEGT.

This chain connects TRBV9 to TRBJ1-1; D uncertain. The V and J ends lost 5 bases and 2 bases respectively, with 10 bases between them. The germline CDR1 and CDR2 sequences are SGDLS and YYNGEE. The CDR3 extends over 13 amino acids. As DNA, the CDR3 is TGTGCCAGCAGGGCCCAAGTAAACACTGAAGCTTTCTTT. This gives the protein CASRAQVNTEAFF.

Only a few counts were recorded for this clone. V and J are TRBV9 and TRBJ1-6; 7 nucleotides align to TRBD1. The CDR3 consists of 14 residues. The V gene end was trimmed by 0 bases and the J gene end by 9 bases; junction bases not matched to a gene: 3. The V gene's germline CDR1 is SGDLS and CDR2 YYNGEE. CDR3 protein: CASSVVGGPSPLHF. The CDR3 DNA sequence: TGTGCCAGCAGCGTAGTAGGGGGCCCTTCACCCCTCCACTTT. The whole variable domain, remainder taken from reference TRBV9 and TRBJ1-6, is DSGVTQTPKHLITATGQRVTLRCSPRSGDLSVYWYQQSLDQGLQFLIQYYNGEERAKGNILERFSAQQFPDLHSELNLSSLELGDSALYFCASSVVGGPSPLHFGNGTRLTVT.

The J gene is TRBJ1-1, the V gene TRBV5-1, with D possibly TRBD1 on 5 matching bases. Germline CDR1 reads SGHRS; CDR2 reads YFSETQ. The CDR3 runs 15 residues. The V end lost 0 bases, the J end lost 1 base, and 10 bases lay between the germline ends. Written as DNA, the CDR3 is TGCGCCAGCAGCTTGGGGGCAGGGTCGAACACTGAAGCTTTCTTT. It codes for CASSLGAGSNTEAFF.

Note on this clone: One end of the junction does not line up with germline, which may come from a read error. The rearrangement links TRBV5-1 to TRBJ2-1, with 15 nucleotides matching TRBD2. The CDR3 loop spans 15 amino acids. CDR1 is SGHRS, CDR2 YFSETQ, per germline. Here the CDR3 DNA reads TGCGCCAGCAGATTGGGACTAGCGGGGGGTGGTGAGCAGTTCTTC. It codes for CASRLGLAGGGEQFF.

V gene TRBV18 combines with J gene TRBJ1-1; unclear D gene. Trimming shortened V by 2 bases and J by 4 bases, and 11 bases separated the two germline ends. This CDR3 is built from 14 residues. Germline loops: CDR1 KGHSH, CDR2 LQKENI. CDR3 in amino acids: CASSPALASTEAFF. The CDR3 region has the DNA TGTGCCAGCTCACCAGCCTTAGCGAGCACTGAAGCTTTCTTT.

The chain carries TRBV5-1 and TRBJ2-1; 7 nucleotides agree with TRBD2. Looked up from germline, CDR1 is SGHRS and CDR2 is YFSETQ. This CDR3 has 12 amino acids. V gave up 5 bases and J gave up 9 bases; unmatched junction bases: 5. The CDR3 nucleotides read TGCGCCAGCAGACCGACTAGCAGTGAGCAGTTCTTC. Translated, it gives CASRPTSSEQFF.

The chain uses TRBV4-2 and TRBJ2-5; 7 nucleotides agree with TRBD2. CDR3 size: 11 residues. The germline gives CDR1 LGHNA, CDR2 YNFKEQ. The V and J ends lost 11 bases and 5 bases, in that order; junction bases with no gene match: 5. The CDR3 region has the DNA TGTGCCTCGGGGCGGGGGGAGACCCAGTACTTC. Encoded protein: CASGRGETQYF.

The rearrangement links TRBV6-6 to TRBJ1-6, with 9 nucleotides matching TRBD1. V was pared by 6 bases and J by 5 bases, with 5 bases of the junction left unmatched. The germline gives CDR1 MNHNY, CDR2 SVGAGI (reference sequence). CDR3 length: 15 residues. CDR3 amino acids: CASSPTGGDNSPLHF. CDR3 sequence (DNA): TGTGCCAGCAGCCCGACAGGGGGTGATAATTCACCCCTCCACTTT.

V and J are TRBV2 and TRBJ2-3; D not resolved. Germline CDR1 is SNHLY and CDR2 is FYNNEI. There are 14 residues in the CDR3. Trimming shortened V by 5 bases and J by 4 bases, and 13 bases separated the two germline ends. The CDR3 spells CASSRVETADTQYF. The CDR3, as DNA: TGTGCCAGCAGTAGGGTCGAAACAGCAGATACGCAGTATTTT.